This T cell receptor beta chain was captured in a study of T-cell reconstitution after alpha-beta-depleted transplantation in children. Study-wide results and limits: Reportedly, only several hundred clones from non-depleted graft cells drove alpha-beta T-cell counts at about two months.

Unique molecular identifiers tagged the TCRbeta library. TCRdb re-analysed the PCR reads in MiXCR, keeping a single row per CDR3 protein. This sample carries some 350,000 distinct CDR3 sequences, 15% to 20% of them seen once, and the ten largest clones take around two fifths. This clonotype came up a few times. What it binds is unknown. This receptor was obtained from a male patient aged 2 to 10 who had a stem cell transplant for acute lymphoblastic leukemia, so the T cells may come from the graft donor. This material consisted of PBMCs, mostly from graft donor cells, taken 360 days after TCRalphabeta/CD19-depleted stem cell transplant.

The CDR3 reads CASSFKGVTSYEQYF. As DNA, the CDR3 is TGTGCCAGCAGTTTCAAGGGGGTCACCTCCTACGAGCAGTACTTC. The J gene is TRBJ2-7, the V gene TRBV12-3 or TRBV12-4; maybe TRBD1 (6 bases). The CDR3 has 15 amino acids. Between the trimmed V and J ends, which lost 3 bases and 0 bases, there was a span of 12 bases.